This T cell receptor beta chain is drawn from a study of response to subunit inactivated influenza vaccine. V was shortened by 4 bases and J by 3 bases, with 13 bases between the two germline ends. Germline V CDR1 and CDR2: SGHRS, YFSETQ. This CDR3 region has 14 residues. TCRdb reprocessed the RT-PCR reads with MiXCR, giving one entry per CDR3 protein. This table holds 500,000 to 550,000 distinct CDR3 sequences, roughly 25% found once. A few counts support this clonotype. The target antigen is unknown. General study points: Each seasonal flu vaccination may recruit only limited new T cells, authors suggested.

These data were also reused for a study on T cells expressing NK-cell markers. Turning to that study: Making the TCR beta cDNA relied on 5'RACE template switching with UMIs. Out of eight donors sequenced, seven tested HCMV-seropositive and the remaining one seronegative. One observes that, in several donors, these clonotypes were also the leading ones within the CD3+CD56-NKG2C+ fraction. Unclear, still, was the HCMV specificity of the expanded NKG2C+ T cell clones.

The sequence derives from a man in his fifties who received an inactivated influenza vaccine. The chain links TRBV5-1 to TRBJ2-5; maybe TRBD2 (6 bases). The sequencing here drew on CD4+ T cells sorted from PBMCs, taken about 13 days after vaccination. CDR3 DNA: TGCGCCAGCAGCATCGGGACTTCTAAAGAGACCCAGTACTTC. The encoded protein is CASSIGTSKETQYF.